This note documents a single T cell receptor beta chain sequence. A case of COVID-19 had been met by exposed participants within 2 weeks before study entry. The record originates from a study of blood T cell repertoires in COVID-19. Germline V CDR1 and CDR2: GTSNPN, SVGIG (reference sequence). The CDR3 extends over 17 amino acids. The J segment lost 7 bases and the V segment lost 0 bases, leaving 11 bases of the junction unmatched. Sequencing used immunoSEQ multiplex PCR; TCRdb keeps in-frame clones, though not all of them. The table has some 400,000 clones, just over 90% seen once; the top ten hold about 0.9%.

The rearrangement links TRBV30 to TRBJ2-1; 11 bases are a match to TRBD2. The receptor was derived from a woman aged 35 to 49 who had been exposed to COVID-19. Source material: PBMCs or T cells enriched from blood (not recorded which). CDR3 in DNA: TGTGCCTGGAGTGTACTGAGGGTGGGACTAGCGGTAAATGAGCAGTTCTTC. This sequence encodes CAWSVLRVGLAVNEQFF.